The 19 T cell receptor beta chains presented below share a single source sample, sequenced in a study of blood T cell repertoires in COVID-19. Sequencing was performed with immunoSEQ multiplex PCR; in TCRdb, only in-frame clones are kept and a portion is missing. The table records 650,000 to 800,000 clones, around 90% of them present only once. The sample consisted of peripheral blood. Receptor source: a woman aged 18-30 years with acute or convalescent COVID-19.

The J gene is TRBJ1-5, the V gene TRBV18; D is ambiguous. Germline CDR1 is KGHSH and CDR2 is LQKENI. There are 13 residues in the CDR3. Between the trimmed V and J ends, which lost 3 bases and 6 bases, there was a span of 9 bases. The CDR3 DNA sequence: TGTGCCAGCTCACCGCCGGCAGGTCAGCCCCAGCATTTT. Its protein is CASSPPAGQPQHF.

V usage is TRBV9 and J usage is TRBJ2-1; 9 nucleotides line up with TRBD2. Germline loops: CDR1 SGDLS, CDR2 YYNGEE. With 0 bases clipped from V and 3 bases from J, the junction kept 4 bases outside the gene matches. The CDR3 spans 16 residues. The CDR3 DNA reads as TGTGCCAGCAGCGTAGGTGGAGCGGGGGGCTACAATGAGCAGTTCTTC. Its protein product is CASSVGGAGGYNEQFF.

V usage is TRBV6-6 and J usage is TRBJ2-1, with TRBD2 matching 11 bases. Germline values: CDR1 MNHNY, CDR2 SVGAGI (reference sequence). This CDR3 has 15 amino acids. After removal of 7 bases from V and 7 bases from J, the junction contained 9 bases not matched to a gene. CDR3 region: CASTYLAGGRNEQFF. As DNA, the CDR3 is TGTGCCAGCACCTACCTAGCGGGGGGCAGGAATGAGCAGTTCTTC.

This chain connects TRBV18 to TRBJ1-6; D is unresolved. CDR1 KGHSH and CDR2 LQKENI come from the germline V gene. The CDR3 covers 15 residues. Trimming stripped 6 bases from V and 7 bases from J, with 16 bases between. The CDR3 coding sequence is TGTGCCAGCTCCCGATGGCCGATCCTCAATTCACCCCTCCACTTT. It encodes CASSRWPILNSPLHF.

The V gene is TRBV9, the J gene TRBJ2-1; 9 bases align to TRBD2. The CDR3 runs 17 residues. CDR1 is SGDLS, CDR2 YYNGEE, per germline. V shed 2 bases and J 9 bases; nucleotides not matched to a gene: 15. In DNA, the CDR3 is TGTGCCAGCAGCGTGGAATTAGCAGTAGCGGGGGAGGGTGAGCAGTTCTTC. Translation gives CASSVELAVAGEGEQFF.

The table lists this clone with a count of one. The chain uses TRBV4-1 and TRBJ1-2; D is unclear. This CDR3 has 16 residues. V was clipped by 0 bases and J by 2 bases, with 13 bases between them. In germline, CDR1 is MGHRA, CDR2 YSYEKL. The CDR3 sequence is CASSQDHRRANYGYTF. DNA of the CDR3: TGCGCCAGCAGCCAAGATCATCGGCGGGCGAACTATGGCTACACCTTC.

This clone appeared a single time. For the CDR3, the DNA is TGTGCCAGCAGTTTACGGGGGGAGAACACCGGGGAGCTGTTTTTT. Encoded protein: CASSLRGENTGELFF. The chain employs TRBV6-5 and TRBJ2-2; 7 bases align to TRBD2. CDR1 is MNHEY, CDR2 SVGAGI, per germline. With V trimmed by 4 bases and J by 1 base, 3 bases remained unmatched. CDR3 length equals 15 residues.

Notes on this clone: Other DNA sequences in this specimen translate into the identical CDR3. J is TRBJ1-2 and V is TRBV5-6, with 9 bases fitting TRBD1. Germline CDR1 SGHDT, CDR2 YYEEEE. V lost 0 bases and J lost 4; bases outside the gene matches: 1. The CDR3 consists of 14 residues. The CDR3 DNA reads as TGTGCCAGCAGCTTGGCGGACAGGGGCTATGGCTACACCTTC. It translates to CASSLADRGYGYTF.

The rearrangement links TRBV10-2 to TRBJ2-5; 12 positions agree with TRBD2. Germline V lookup: CDR1 WSHSY, CDR2 SAAADI. This CDR3 comprises 16 residues. V was clipped by 3 bases and J by 5 bases; unmatched bases: 7. In nucleotides, the CDR3 is TGCGCCAGCAGTGACCCTCTAGCGGGGGGGAGGGAGACCCAGTACTTC. It is translated as CASSDPLAGGRETQYF.

The chain uses TRBV30 and TRBJ1-6; D ambiguous. The CDR3 has 14 amino acids. Germline V gives CDR1 GTSNPN, CDR2 SVGIG (reference sequence). The V end lost 1 base, the J end lost 10 bases, and 14 bases lay between the germline ends. The CDR3, as DNA: TGTGCCTGGAGTGCAGAACTCCACGGGTCACCCCTCCACTTT. Protein product: CAWSAELHGSPLHF.

This chain connects TRBV9 to TRBJ1-4; the D gene is possibly TRBD1 (6 bases). The V and J ends lost 2 bases and 8 bases respectively, with 16 bases between them. This CDR3 is built from 15 residues. Germline V gives CDR1 SGDLS, CDR2 YYNGEE. The CDR3 DNA is TGTGCCAGCAGCGTCGGGACATCGGTAGGAGAAAAACTGTTTTTT. This sequence encodes CASSVGTSVGEKLFF.

The J gene is TRBJ1-2, the V gene TRBV7-9; D is possibly TRBD1 (5 bases). V lost 0 bases and J 7 bases, leaving 15 bases between the germline ends. The CDR3 sequence is 15 residues long. Germline V gene sequence: CDR1 SEHNR, CDR2 FQNEAQ (reference sequence). CDR3: CASSLAFRPGVGYTF. The CDR3 nucleotides read TGTGCCAGCAGCTTAGCCTTCAGGCCGGGGGTTGGCTACACCTTC. Using reference TRBV7-9 and TRBJ1-2 for the parts outside the CDR3, the full variable domain is DTGVSQNPRHKITKRGQNVTFRCDPISEHNRLYWYRQTLGQGPEFLTYFQNEAQLEKSRLLSDRFSAERPKGSFSTLEIQRTEQGDSAMYLCASSLAFRPGVGYTFGSGTRLTVV.

The gene calls are TRBV4-1 and TRBJ2-5; 9 bases map to TRBD1. Looked up from germline, CDR1 is MGHRA and CDR2 is YSYEKL. This CDR3 region has 15 residues. The V gene end was trimmed by 6 bases and the J gene end by 5 bases; junction bases not matched to a gene: 10. The DNA for the CDR3 is TGCGCCAGCAGTTTCACAGGGGGCTCGCGGGAGACCCAGTACTTC. Translated: CASSFTGGSRETQYF.

The rearrangement uses TRBV3-1 (or the pseudogene TRBV3-2) and TRBJ1-3; tentatively, D is TRBD1 (6 bases). This CDR3 region has 16 residues. CDR1 LGHDT and CDR2 YNNKEL come from the germline V gene (reference sequence). Trimming took 0 bases from V and 4 from J, leaving 13 bases between them. The CDR3 region has the DNA TGTGCCAGCAGCCAAGATTGGACAGCCCTAGGAAACACCATATATTTT. Its translation: CASSQDWTALGNTIYF.

The V and J genes are TRBV4-3 and TRBJ1-2, with 9 bases matching TRBD1. The V gene end was trimmed by 3 bases and the J gene end by 3 bases; junction bases not matched to a gene: 8. The length of the CDR3 is 16 residues. The germline CDR1 and CDR2 sequences are LGHNA and YSLEER. The CDR3 DNA sequence: TGCGCCAGCAGCCAGGGACCGGGACAGGGAGACTATGGCTACACCTTC. Translated: CASSQGPGQGDYGYTF.

The CDR3 DNA sequence: TGTGCCACCAGTGACTCGAGCCCGGGACAGGGCCATGGCTACACCTTC. This gives the protein CATSDSSPGQGHGYTF. The chain is built from TRBV24-1 and TRBJ1-2; 9 bases align to TRBD1. V trimming: 4 bases; J trimming: 6 bases; junction bases outside the gene matches: 11. CDR3 length equals 16 residues. Per the germline V gene, CDR1 is KGHDR and CDR2 is SFDVKD.

V usage is TRBV4-1 and J usage is TRBJ1-1; D possibly corresponds to TRBD1 (6 bases). V was cut by 3 bases and J by 7 bases, with 12 bases left in between. CDR3 length: 13 residues. The germline V gene has CDR1 MGHRA and CDR2 YSYEKL. CDR3 loop: CASSHTGSGEAFF. Written as DNA, the CDR3 is TGCGCCAGCAGCCATACAGGGTCGGGTGAAGCTTTCTTT.

The genes are TRBV4-1 and TRBJ2-7; the match to TRBD2 covers 8 bases. Germline values: CDR1 MGHRA, CDR2 YSYEKL. The V gene end was trimmed by 4 bases and the J gene end by 0 bases; junction bases not matched to a gene: 5. The CDR3 contains 15 residues. The CDR3 protein is CASSLAGGDSYEQYF. The DNA for the CDR3 is TGCGCCAGCAGCCTCGCGGGGGGAGACTCCTACGAGCAGTACTTC.

The CDR3 nucleotides are TGTGCCAGCAGCCTACCTACTAGCGATACGCAGTATTTT. It translates to CASSLPTSDTQYF. The chain carries TRBV5-4 and TRBJ2-3; D perhaps matches TRBD2 (6 bases). Germline loops: CDR1 SGHNT, CDR2 YYREEE (reference sequence). V was clipped by 4 bases and J by 6 bases, with 12 bases between them. The length of the CDR3 is 13 residues.